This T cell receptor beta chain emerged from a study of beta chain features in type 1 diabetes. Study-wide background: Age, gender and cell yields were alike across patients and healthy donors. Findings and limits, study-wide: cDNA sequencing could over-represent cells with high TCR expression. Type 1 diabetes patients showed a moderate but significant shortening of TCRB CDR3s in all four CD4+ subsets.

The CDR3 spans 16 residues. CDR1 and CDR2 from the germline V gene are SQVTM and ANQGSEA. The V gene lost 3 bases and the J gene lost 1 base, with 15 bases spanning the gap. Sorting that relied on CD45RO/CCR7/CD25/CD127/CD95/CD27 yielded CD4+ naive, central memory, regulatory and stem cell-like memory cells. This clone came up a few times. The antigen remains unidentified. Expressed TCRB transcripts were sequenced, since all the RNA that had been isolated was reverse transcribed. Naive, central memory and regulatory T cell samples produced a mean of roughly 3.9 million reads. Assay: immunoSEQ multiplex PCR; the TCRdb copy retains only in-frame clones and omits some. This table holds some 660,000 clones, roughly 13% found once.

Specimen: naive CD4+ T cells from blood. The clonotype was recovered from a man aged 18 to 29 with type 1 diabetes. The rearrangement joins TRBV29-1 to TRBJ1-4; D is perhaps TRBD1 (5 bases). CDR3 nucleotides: TGCAGCGTTGATGAGGAGCGGAGGGGAACTAATGAAAAACTGTTTTTT. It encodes CSVDEERRGTNEKLFF.